Listed here is a single T cell receptor (beta chain). One entry per CDR3 protein results from TCRdb running MiXCR on the RT-PCR reads. The sample contains hundreds of thousands of distinct CDR3 sequences, roughly 17% of which appear only once. The germline gives CDR1 PRHDT, CDR2 FYEKMQ (reference sequence). The J segment lost 5 bases and the V segment lost 4 bases, leaving 14 bases of the junction unmatched. This CDR3 has 17 residues. The data are from a study of patients and donors after allogeneic stem cell transplantation. The chain employs TRBV13 and TRBJ2-5; 9 bases align to TRBD1. The receptor was isolated from a human donor who was either an allogeneic HSCT recipient or a stem cell or donor lymphocyte infusion donor (not recorded which). It is not recorded whose cells these are; they may come from a transplant donor. Sequenced: blood, either unsorted or a sorted T cell fraction (not recorded which). DNA of the CDR3: TGTGCCAGCAGCTCAACACTCGGACAGGGGACCGTCGAGACCCAGTACTTC. Its translation is CASSSTLGQGTVETQYF.